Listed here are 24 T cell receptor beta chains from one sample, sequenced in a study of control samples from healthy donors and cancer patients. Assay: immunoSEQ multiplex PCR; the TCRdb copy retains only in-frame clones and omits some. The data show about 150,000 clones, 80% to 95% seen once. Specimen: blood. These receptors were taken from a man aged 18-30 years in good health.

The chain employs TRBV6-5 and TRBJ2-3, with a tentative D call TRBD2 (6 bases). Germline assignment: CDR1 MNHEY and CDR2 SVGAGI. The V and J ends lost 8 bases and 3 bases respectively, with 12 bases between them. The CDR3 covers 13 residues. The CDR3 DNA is TGTGCCAGCCGGGAGTCGGGGACAGATACGCAGTATTTT. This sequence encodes CASRESGTDTQYF.

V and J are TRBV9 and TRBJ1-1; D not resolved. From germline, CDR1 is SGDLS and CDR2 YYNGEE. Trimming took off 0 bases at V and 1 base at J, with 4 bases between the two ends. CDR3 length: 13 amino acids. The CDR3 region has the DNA TGTGCCAGCAGCGTAGATACGAACACTGAAGCTTTCTTT. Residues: CASSVDTNTEAFF.

The CDR3 reads CASSLQAPSNQPQHF. The DNA for the CDR3 is TGTGCCAGCAGTCTACAGGCCCCTTCGAATCAGCCCCAGCATTTT. J is TRBJ1-5 and V is TRBV6-5; D is perhaps TRBD1 (5 bases). Germline V lookup: CDR1 MNHEY, CDR2 SVGAGI. This CDR3 contains 15 residues. Trimming removed 5 bases from V and 4 bases from J, with 15 bases in between.

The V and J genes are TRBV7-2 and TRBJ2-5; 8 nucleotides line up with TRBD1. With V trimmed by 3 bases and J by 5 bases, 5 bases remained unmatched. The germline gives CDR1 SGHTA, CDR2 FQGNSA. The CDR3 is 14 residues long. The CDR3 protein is CASSFQGARETQYF. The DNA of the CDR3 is TGTGCCAGCAGCTTCCAGGGGGCGCGGGAGACCCAGTACTTC.

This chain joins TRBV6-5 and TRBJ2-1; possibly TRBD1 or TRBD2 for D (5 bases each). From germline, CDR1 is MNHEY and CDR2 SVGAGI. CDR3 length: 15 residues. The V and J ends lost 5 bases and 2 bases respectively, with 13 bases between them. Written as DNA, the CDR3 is TGTGCCAGCAGTCCTCCGGGACGGACCTACAATGAGCAGTTCTTC. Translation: CASSPPGRTYNEQFF.

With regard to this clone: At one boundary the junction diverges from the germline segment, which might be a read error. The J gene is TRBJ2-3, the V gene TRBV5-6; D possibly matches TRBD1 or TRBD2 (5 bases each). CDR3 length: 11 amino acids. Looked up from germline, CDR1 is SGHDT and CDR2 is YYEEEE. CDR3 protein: CASSWAGTWDF. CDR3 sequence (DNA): TGTGCCAGCAGCTGGGCAGGGACCTGGGATTTT. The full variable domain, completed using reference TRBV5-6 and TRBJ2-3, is DAGVTQSPTHLIKTRGQQVTLRCSPKSGHDTVSWYQQALGQGPQFIFQYYEEEERQRGNFPDRFSGHQFPNYSSELNVNALLLGDSALYLCASSWAGTWDFGPGTRLTVL.

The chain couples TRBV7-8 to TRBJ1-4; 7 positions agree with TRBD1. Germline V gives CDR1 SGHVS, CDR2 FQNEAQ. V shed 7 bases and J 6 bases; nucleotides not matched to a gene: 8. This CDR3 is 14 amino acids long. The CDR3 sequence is CASMQGGADEKLFF. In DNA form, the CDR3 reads TGTGCCAGCATGCAGGGGGGGGCCGATGAAAAACTGTTTTTT.

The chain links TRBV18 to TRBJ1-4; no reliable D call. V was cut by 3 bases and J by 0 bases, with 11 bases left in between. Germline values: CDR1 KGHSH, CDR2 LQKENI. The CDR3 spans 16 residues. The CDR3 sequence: CASSPRAVATNEKLFF. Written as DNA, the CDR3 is TGTGCCAGCTCACCGCGGGCAGTTGCAACTAATGAAAAACTGTTTTTT. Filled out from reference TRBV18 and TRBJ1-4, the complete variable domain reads NAGVMQNPRHLVRRRGQEARLRCSPMKGHSHVYWYRQLPEEGLKFMVYLQKENIIDESGMPKERFSAEFPKEGPSILRIQQVVRGDSAAYFCASSPRAVATNEKLFFGSGTQLSVL.

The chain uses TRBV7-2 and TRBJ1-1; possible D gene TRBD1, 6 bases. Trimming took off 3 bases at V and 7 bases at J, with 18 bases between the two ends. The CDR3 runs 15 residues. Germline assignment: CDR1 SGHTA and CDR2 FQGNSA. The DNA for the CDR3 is TGTGCCAGCAGCTTCGCCGGGACGGGGGCGGTTGAAGCTTTCTTT. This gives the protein CASSFAGTGAVEAFF.

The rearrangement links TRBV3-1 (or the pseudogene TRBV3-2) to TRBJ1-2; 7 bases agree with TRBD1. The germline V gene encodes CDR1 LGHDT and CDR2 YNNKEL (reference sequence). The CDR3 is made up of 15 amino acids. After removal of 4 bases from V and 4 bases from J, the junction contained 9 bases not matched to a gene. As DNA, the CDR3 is TGTGCCAGCAGCCCAACGACAGGGCGCGGCTATGGCTACACCTTC. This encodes CASSPTTGRGYGYTF.

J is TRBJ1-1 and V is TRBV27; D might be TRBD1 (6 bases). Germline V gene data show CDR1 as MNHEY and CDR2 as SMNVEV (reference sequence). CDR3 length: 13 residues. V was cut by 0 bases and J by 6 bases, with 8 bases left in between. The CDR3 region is CASSLSGAAEAFF. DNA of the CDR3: TGTGCCAGCAGTTTATCGGGGGCGGCTGAAGCTTTCTTT.

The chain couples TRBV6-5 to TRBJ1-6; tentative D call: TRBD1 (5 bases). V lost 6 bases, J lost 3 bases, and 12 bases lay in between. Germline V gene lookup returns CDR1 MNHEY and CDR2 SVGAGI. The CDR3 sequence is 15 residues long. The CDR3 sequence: CASRLDRVYNSPLHF. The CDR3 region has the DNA TGTGCCAGCAGACTCGACAGAGTCTATAATTCACCCCTCCACTTT.

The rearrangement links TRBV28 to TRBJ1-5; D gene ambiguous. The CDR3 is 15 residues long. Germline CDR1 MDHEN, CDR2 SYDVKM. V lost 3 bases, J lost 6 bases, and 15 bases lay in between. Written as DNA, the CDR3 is TGTGCCAGCAGTTTGCCCATTATAGGTAGTCAGCCCCAGCATTTT. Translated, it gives CASSLPIIGSQPQHF.

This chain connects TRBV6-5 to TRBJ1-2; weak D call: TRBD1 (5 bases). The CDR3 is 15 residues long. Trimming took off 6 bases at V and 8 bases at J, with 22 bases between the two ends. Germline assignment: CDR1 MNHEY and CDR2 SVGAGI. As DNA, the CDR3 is TGTGCCAGCAGAGACGAGGGACTGGTCCTAGGGGGCTACACCTTC. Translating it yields CASRDEGLVLGGYTF.

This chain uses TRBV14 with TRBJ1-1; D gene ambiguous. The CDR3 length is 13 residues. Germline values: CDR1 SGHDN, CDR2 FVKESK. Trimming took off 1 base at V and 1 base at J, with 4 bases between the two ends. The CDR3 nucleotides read TGTGCCAGCAGCCAAGCGAGGAACACTGAAGCTTTCTTT. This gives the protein CASSQARNTEAFF.

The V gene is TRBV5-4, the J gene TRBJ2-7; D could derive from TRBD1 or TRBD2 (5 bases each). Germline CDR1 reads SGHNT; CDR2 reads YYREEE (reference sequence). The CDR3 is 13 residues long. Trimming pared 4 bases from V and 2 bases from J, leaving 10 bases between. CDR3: CASSKGTAYEQYF. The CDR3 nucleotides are TGTGCCAGCAGCAAGGGGACGGCCTACGAGCAGTACTTC.

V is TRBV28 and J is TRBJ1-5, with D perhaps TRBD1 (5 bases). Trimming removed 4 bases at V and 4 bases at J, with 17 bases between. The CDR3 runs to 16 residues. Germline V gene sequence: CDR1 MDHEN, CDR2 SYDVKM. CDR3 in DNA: TGTGCCAGCAGTTGGGGGACGGGGGTCCTAAATCAGCCCCAGCATTTT. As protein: CASSWGTGVLNQPQHF. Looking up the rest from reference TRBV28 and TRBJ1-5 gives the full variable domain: DVKVTQSSRYLVKRTGEKVFLECVQDMDHENMFWYRQDPGLGLRLIYFSYDVKMKEKGDIPEGYSVSREKKERFSLILESASTNQTSMYLCASSWGTGVLNQPQHFGDGTRLSIL.

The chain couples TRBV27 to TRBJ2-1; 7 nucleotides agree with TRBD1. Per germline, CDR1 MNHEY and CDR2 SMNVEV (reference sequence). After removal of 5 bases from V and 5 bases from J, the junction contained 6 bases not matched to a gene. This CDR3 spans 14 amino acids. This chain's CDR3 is CASSLRDSHNEQFF. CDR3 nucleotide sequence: TGTGCCAGCAGTCTCCGGGACAGCCACAATGAGCAGTTCTTC.

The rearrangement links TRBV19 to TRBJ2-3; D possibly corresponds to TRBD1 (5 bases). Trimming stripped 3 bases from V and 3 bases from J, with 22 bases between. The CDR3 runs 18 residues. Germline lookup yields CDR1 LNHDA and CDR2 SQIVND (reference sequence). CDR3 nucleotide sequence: TGTGCCAGTAGTATTTTCACAGGAGCCTTTTTTGGGACAGATACGCAGTATTTT. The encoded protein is CASSIFTGAFFGTDTQYF. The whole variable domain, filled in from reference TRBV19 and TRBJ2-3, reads DGGITQSPKYLFRKEGQNVTLSCEQNLNHDAMYWYRQDPGQGLRLIYYSQIVNDFQKGDIAEGYSVSREKKESFPLTVTSAQKNPTAFYLCASSIFTGAFFGTDTQYFGPGTRLTVL.

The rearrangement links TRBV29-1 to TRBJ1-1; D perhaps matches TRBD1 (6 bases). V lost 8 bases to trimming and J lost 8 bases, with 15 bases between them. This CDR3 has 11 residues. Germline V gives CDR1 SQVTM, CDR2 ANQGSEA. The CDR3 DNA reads TGCAGCTCAAAGGACAGCTTAGAAGCTTTCTTT. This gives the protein CSSKDSLEAFF.

CDR3: CASSASGLLAKNIQYF. The CDR3 DNA sequence: TGTGCCAGTAGTGCATCAGGTTTATTAGCCAAAAACATTCAGTACTTC. The chain links TRBV19 to TRBJ2-4; D is undetermined. The CDR3 length is 16 residues. Per the germline V gene, CDR1 is LNHDA and CDR2 is SQIVND (reference sequence). The ends were cut back, 5 bases at V and 0 bases at J, with 14 bases in the middle.

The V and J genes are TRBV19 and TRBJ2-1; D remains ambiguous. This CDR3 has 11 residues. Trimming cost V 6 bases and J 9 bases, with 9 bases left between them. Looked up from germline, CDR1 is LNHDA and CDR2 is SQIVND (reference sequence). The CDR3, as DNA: TGTGCCAGTAGGGAACGAGGTGAGCAGTTCTTC. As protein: CASRERGEQFF.

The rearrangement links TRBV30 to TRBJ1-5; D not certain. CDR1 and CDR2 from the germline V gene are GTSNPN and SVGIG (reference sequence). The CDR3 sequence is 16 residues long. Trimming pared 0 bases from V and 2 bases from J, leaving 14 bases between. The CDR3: CAWSVHTAVGNQPQHF. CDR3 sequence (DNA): TGTGCCTGGAGTGTACATACAGCTGTGGGCAATCAGCCCCAGCATTTT.

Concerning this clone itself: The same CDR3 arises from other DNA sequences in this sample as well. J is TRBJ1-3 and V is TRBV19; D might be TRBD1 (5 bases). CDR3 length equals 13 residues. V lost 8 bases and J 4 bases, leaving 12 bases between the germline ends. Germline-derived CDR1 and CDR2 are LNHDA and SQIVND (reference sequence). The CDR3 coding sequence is TGTGCCAGTTCGTGGGGGAGCGGAAACACCATATATTTT. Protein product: CASSWGSGNTIYF.